Included here is one TCR beta chain sequence, with context. The antigen it recognizes is unknown. Base qualities are not provided; no much larger clone lies one nucleotide away. Library creation used the immunoSEQ multiplex PCR assay. This immuneACCESS table, as held by TCRdb, lists in-frame sequences with V and J called but not all clones. Of the missing ones, under half trace to an unresolved V gene in checked studies; the others have no known cause. The sample table shows some 130,000 clones, and more than 85% are seen once. The top ten clonotypes cover 1.7% of the sample. This specimen comes from a study of control samples from healthy donors and cancer patients (TCRdb year 2020). V is trimmed back by 4 bases and J by 4 bases, and the junction contains 20 bases that no gene match accounts for. The germline V gene (reference sequence) supplies CDR1 LGHDT and CDR2 YNNKEL. The CDR3 holds 19 amino acids from the cysteine to the phenylalanine. The kept DNA is CDR3 alone, 57 bases in frame from the first base.

The clonotype comes from a man between 50 and 59 years old with head and neck cancer. The sequenced sample was PBMCs. The chain is assembled from TRBV3-1 (or the pseudogene TRBV3-2) and TRBJ1-2; 8 bases in the junction line up with TRBD1. The nucleotide sequence is given as TGTGCCAGCAGCCCCATTACAGGGGGTTCCAACAGGGGGTTCTATGGCTACACCTTC. The encoded protein is CASSPITGGSNRGFYGYTF.